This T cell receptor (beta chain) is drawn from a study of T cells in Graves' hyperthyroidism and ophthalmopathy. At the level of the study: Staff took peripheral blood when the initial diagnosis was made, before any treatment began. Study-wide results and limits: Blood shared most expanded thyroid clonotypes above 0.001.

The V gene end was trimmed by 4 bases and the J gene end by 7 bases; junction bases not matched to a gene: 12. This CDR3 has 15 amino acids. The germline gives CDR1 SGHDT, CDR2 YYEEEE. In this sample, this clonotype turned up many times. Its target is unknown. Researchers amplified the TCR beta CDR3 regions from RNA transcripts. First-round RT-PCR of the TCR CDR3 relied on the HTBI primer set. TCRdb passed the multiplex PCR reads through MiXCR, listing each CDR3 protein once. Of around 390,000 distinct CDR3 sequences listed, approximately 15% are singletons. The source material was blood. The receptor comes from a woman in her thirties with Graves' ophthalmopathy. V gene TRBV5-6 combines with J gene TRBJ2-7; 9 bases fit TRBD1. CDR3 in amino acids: CASSVPGQGYWEQYF. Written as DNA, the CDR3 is TGTGCCAGCAGCGTACCGGGACAGGGTTATTGGGAGCAGTACTTC.